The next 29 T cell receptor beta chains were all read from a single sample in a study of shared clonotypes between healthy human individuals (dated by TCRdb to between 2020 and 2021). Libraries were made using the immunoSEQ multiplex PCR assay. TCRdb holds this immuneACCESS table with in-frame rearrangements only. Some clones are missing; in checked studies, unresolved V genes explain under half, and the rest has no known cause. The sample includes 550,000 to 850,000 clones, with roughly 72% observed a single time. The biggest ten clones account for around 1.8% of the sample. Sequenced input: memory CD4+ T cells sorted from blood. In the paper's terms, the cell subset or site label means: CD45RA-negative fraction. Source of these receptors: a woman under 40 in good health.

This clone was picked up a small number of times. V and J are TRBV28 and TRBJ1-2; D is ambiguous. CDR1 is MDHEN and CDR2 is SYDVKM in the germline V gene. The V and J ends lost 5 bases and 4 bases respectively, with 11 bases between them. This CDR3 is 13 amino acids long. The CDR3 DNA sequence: TGTGCCAGCAGTCGACAATCACCCTATGGCTACACCTTC. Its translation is CASSRQSPYGYTF.

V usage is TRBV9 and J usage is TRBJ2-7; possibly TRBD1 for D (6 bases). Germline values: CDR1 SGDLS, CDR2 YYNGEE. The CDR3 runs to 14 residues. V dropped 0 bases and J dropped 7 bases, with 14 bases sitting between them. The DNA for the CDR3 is TGTGCCAGCAGCGTAGCCCAGGGGCTAGGAGAGCAGTACTTC. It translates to CASSVAQGLGEQYF.

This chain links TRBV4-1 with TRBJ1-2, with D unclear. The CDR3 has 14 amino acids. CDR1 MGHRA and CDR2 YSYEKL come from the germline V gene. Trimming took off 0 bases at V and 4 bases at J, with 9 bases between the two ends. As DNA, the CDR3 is TGCGCCAGCAGCCAAGATAGGGCAGCCTATGGCTACACCTTC. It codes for CASSQDRAAYGYTF.

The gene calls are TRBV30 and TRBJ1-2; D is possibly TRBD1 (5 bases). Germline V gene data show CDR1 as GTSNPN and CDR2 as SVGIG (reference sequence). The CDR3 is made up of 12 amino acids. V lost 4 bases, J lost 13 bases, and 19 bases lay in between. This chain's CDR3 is CAWNPGTYLSTF. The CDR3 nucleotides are TGTGCCTGGAACCCCGGGACCTACCTCTCCACCTTC.

The CDR3 sequence is CASRGLADNEQFF. CDR3 bases: TGTGCCAGCAGGGGACTAGCGGACAATGAGCAGTTCTTC. The chain joins TRBV2 to TRBJ2-1; 11 nucleotides agree with TRBD2. The CDR3 has 13 amino acids. V shed 6 bases, J shed 5 bases, and the junction held 0 bases outside the gene matches. Per germline, CDR1 SNHLY and CDR2 FYNNEI.

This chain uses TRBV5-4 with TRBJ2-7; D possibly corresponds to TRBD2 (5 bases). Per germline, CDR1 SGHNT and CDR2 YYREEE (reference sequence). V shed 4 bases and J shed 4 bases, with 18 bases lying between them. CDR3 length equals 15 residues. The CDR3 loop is CASSRFHGMGYEQYF. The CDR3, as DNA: TGTGCCAGCAGCCGTTTCCACGGGATGGGGTACGAGCAGTACTTC.

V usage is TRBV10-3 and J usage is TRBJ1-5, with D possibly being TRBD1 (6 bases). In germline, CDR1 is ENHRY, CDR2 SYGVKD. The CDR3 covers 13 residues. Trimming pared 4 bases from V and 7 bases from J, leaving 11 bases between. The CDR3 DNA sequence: TGTGCCATCAGTGGTGAAGGGGGACAGCCCCAGCATTTT. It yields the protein CAISGEGGQPQHF.

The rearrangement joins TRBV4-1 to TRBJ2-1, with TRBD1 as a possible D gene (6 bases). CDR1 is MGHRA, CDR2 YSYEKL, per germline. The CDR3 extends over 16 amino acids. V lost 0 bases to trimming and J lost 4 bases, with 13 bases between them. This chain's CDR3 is CASSQDIRGFYNEQFF. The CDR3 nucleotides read TGCGCCAGCAGCCAAGATATCAGGGGATTTTACAATGAGCAGTTCTTC.

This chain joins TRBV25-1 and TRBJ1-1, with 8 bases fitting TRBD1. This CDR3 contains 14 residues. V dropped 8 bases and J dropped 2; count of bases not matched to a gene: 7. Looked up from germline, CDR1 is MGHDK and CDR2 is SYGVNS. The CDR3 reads CASAGQGFNTEAFF. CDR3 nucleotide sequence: TGTGCCAGCGCTGGACAGGGTTTTAACACTGAAGCTTTCTTT.

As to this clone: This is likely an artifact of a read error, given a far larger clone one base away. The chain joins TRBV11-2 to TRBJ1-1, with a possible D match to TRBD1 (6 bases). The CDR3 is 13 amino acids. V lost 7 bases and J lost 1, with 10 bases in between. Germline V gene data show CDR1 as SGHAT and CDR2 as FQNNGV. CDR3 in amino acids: CASIQTGNTEAFF. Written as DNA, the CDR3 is TGTGCCAGCATCCAGACAGGGAACACTGAAGCTTTCTTT. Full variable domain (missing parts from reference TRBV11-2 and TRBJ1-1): EAGVAQSPRYKIIEKRQSVAFWCNPISGHATLYWYQQILGQGPKLLIQFQNNGVVDDSQLPKDRFSAERLKGVDSTLKIQPAKLEDSAVYLCASIQTGNTEAFFGQGTRLTVV.

This chain's CDR3 is CASSYSLAGWETQYF. The CDR3 DNA sequence: TGTGCCAGCAGTTACTCCCTGGCAGGGTGGGAGACCCAGTACTTC. This chain uses TRBV6-5 with TRBJ2-5; the D gene is possibly TRBD1 (5 bases). The CDR3 has 15 residues. Trimming cost V 0 bases and J 5 bases, with 13 bases left between them. Per germline, CDR1 MNHEY and CDR2 SVGAGI.

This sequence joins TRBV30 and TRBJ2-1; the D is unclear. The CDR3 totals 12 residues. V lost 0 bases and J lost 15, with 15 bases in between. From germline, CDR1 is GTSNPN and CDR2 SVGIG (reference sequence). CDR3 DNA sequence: TGTGCCTGGAGTGTAGCGTCGGCTACTGCGTTCTTC. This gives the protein CAWSVASATAFF.

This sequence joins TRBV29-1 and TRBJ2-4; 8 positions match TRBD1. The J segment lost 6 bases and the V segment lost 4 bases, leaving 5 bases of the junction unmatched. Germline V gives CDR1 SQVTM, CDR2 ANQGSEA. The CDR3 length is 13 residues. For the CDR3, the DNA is TGCAGCGTTGCGTCAGGGGGCTCAAACATTCAGTACTTC. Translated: CSVASGGSNIQYF.

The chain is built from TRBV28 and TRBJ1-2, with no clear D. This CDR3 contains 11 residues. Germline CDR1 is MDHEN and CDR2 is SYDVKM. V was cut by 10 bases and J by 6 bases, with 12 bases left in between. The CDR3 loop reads CATLQRNGYTF. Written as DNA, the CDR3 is TGTGCCACCTTACAGCGTAATGGCTACACCTTC.

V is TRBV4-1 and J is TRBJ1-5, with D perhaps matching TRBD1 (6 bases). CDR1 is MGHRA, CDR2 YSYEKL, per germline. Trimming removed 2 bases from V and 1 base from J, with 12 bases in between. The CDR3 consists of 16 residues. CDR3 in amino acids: CASSQFTGMSNQPQHF. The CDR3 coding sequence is TGCGCCAGCAGCCAATTTACAGGGATGAGCAATCAGCCCCAGCATTTT.

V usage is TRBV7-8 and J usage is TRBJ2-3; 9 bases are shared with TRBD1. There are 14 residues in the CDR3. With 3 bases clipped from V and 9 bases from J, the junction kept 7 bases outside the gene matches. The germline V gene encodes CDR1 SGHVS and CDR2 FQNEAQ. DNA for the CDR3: TGTGCCAGCAGCTTCTACCGGGACAGGGTCACGCAGTATTTT. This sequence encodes CASSFYRDRVTQYF. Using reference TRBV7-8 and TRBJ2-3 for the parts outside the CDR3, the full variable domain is GAGVSQSPRYKVAKRGQDVALRCDPISGHVSLFWYQQALGQGPEFLTYFQNEAQLDKSGLPSDRFFAERPEGSVSTLKIQRTQQEDSAVYLCASSFYRDRVTQYFGPGTRLTVL.

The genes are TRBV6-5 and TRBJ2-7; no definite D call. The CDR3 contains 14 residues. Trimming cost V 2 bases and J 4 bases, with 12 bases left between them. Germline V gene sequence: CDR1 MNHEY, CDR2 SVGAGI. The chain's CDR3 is CASSYRSQSYEQYF. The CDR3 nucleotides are TGTGCCAGCAGTTACAGGTCACAATCGTACGAGCAGTACTTC.

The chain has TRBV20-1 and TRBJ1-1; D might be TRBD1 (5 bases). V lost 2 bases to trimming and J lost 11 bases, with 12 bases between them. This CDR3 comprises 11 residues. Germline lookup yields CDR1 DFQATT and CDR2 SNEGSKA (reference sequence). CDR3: CSARFDRSAFF. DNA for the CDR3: TGCAGTGCTAGATTTGACAGATCTGCTTTCTTT.

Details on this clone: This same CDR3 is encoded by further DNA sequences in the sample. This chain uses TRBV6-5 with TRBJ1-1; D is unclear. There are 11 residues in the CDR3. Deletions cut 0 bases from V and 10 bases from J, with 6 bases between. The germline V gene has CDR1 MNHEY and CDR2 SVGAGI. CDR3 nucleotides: TGTGCCAGCAGTTACTCGGGTGGAGCTTTCTTT. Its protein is CASSYSGGAFF.

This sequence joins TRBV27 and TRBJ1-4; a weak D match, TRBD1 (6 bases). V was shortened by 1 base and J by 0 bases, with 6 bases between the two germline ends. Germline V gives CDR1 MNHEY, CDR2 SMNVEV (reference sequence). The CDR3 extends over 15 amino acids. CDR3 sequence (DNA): TGTGCCAGCAGTTTATACAGGGCAACTAATGAAAAACTGTTTTTT. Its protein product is CASSLYRATNEKLFF.

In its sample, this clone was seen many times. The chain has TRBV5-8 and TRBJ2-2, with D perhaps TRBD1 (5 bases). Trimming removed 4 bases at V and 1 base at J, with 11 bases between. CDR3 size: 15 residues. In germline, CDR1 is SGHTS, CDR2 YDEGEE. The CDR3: CASSRAGQNTGELFF. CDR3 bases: TGTGCCAGCAGCCGGGCTGGACAGAACACCGGGGAGCTGTTTTTT.

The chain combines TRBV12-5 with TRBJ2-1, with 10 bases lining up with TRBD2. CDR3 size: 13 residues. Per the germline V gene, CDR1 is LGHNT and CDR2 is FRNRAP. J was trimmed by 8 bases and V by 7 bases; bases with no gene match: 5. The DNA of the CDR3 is TGTGCTAGTGCCCCTCTAGCGGGAGATGAGCAGTTCTTC. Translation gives CASAPLAGDEQFF.

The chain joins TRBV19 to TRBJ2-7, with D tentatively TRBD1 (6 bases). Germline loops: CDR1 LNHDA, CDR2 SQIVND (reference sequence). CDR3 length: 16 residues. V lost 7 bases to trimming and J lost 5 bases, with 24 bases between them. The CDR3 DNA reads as TGTGCCAGTAAACACACACTCCACAGGGCCCCCCACGAGCAGTACTTC. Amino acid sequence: CASKHTLHRAPHEQYF.

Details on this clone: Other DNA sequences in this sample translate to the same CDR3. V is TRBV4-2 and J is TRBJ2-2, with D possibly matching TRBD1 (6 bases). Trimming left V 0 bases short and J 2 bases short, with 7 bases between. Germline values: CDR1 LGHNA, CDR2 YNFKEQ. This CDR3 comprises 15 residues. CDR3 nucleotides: TGTGCCAGCAGCCAAGATGGGGGCAACACCGGGGAGCTGTTTTTT. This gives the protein CASSQDGGNTGELFF.

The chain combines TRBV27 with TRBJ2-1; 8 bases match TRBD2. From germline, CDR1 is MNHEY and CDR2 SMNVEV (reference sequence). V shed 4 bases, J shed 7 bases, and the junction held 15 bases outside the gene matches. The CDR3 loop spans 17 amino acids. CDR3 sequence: CASSWGPKSGSSNEQFF. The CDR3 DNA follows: TGTGCCAGCAGTTGGGGACCAAAGAGCGGGAGCTCAAATGAGCAGTTCTTC.

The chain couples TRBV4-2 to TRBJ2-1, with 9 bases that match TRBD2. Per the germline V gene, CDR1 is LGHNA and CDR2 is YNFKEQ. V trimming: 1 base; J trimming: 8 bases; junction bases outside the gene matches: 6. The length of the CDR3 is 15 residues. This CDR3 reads CASSQVRTSEYEQFF. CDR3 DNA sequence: TGTGCCAGCAGCCAAGTCAGGACTAGCGAGTATGAGCAGTTCTTC.

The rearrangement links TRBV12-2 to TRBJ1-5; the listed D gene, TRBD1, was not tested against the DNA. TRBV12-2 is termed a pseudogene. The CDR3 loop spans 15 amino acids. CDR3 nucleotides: TGTGCAAGTCGCCCTACGCAACAGGGTAATGGGCCCCAGCATTTT. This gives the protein CASRPTQQGNGPQHF.

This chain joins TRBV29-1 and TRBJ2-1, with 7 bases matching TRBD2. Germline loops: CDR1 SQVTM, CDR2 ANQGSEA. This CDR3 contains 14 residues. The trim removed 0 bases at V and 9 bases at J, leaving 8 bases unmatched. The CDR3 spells CSVEEPGLPPEQFF. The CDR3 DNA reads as TGCAGCGTTGAAGAGCCGGGACTACCCCCTGAGCAGTTCTTC.

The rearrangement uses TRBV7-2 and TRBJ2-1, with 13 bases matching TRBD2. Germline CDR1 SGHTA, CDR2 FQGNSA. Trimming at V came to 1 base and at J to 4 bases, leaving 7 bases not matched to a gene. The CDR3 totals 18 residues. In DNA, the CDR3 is TGTGCCAGCAGCTTAGTGACTAGCGGGAGGCGCAGATACAATGAGCAGTTCTTC. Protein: CASSLVTSGRRRYNEQFF.